This TCR beta chain was retrieved from a study of T cell repertoires in cytomegalovirus infection. Study-level background: CMV infection together with matching HLA type was indicated by public TCR beta signatures. Whole-study findings and limits: Individuals carrying CMV plus the relevant HLA were identified by cumulative frequency of public TCR beta families. Clonotype analysis showed dominance of the ex vivo response by HLA-C-restricted CMV-specific TCR beta clonotypes.

For this clonotype: Its target is unknown.

From the reads, TCRdb called clonotypes with MiXCR, one entry per CDR3 protein. Counted here are approximately 110,000 distinct CDR3 sequences, around 40% occurring once; the ten biggest clones make up about 74%. This TCR was sampled from a human donor in good health (CMV status not recorded). Some clones in this sample may be carry-over from other donors' samples. The sequences come from CD8+ T cells from cultured PBMCs, collected from culture after CMV antigen stimulation.

CDR3 in DNA: TGTGCCAGCAGCCAAGATCTCGGGAGAACGGATGAGCAGTTCTTC. This encodes CASSQDLGRTDEQFF. The V call is TRBV3-1, the J call TRBJ2-1, with D perhaps TRBD2 (6 bases). Trimming took 0 bases from V and 8 from J, leaving 14 bases between them. Germline V gene lookup returns CDR1 LGHDT and CDR2 YNNKEL (reference sequence). The CDR3 loop spans 15 amino acids.